One and the same sample provided the 18 T cell receptor beta chains below, sequenced in a study of blood T cell repertoires in COVID-19. Repertoires were generated with immunoSEQ multiplex PCR, while TCRdb's copy carries only in-frame clones and drops some. The table records 190,000 or so clones, 85% of them present only once. What was sequenced was PBMCs or T cells enriched from blood (not recorded which). The receptors originated from a man aged 40-49 years who had recovered from COVID-19.

Comments on this clone: Possible read error: a much larger clone is one base away. The rearrangement uses TRBV5-6 and TRBJ1-2, with D uncertain. The V and J ends lost 2 bases and 2 bases respectively, with 4 bases between them. CDR1 and CDR2 from the germline V gene are SGHDT and YYEEEE. The CDR3 covers 12 residues. CDR3 region: CASSLQNYGYTF. In DNA, the CDR3 is TGTGCCAGCAGCTTACAGAACTATGGCTACACCTTC.

The chain has TRBV9 and TRBJ1-4; TRBD1 might be the D (5 bases). Trimming took off 3 bases at V and 5 bases at J, with 11 bases between the two ends. This CDR3 is built from 14 residues. Looked up from germline, CDR1 is SGDLS and CDR2 is YYNGEE. The CDR3 DNA sequence: TGTGCCAGCAGCGCCGACAGCCTAAATGAAAAACTGTTTTTT. Its protein is CASSADSLNEKLFF.

The V and J genes are TRBV4-1 and TRBJ2-3; D uncertain. With 0 bases removed from V and 8 bases from J, the gap between germline ends came to 6 bases. From germline, CDR1 is MGHRA and CDR2 YSYEKL. The CDR3 is made up of 12 amino acids. In nucleotides, the CDR3 is TGCGCCAGCAGCCAAGAGTCGGGTACGCAGTATTTT. Translation gives CASSQESGTQYF.

V usage is TRBV29-1 and J usage is TRBJ2-4; D might be TRBD2 (6 bases). Germline loops: CDR1 SQVTM, CDR2 ANQGSEA. This CDR3 region has 15 residues. V shed 7 bases and J shed 1 base, with 17 bases lying between them. The CDR3 DNA reads as TGCAGCGCAGCTGGGGGGTTTGAGGCCAAAAACATTCAGTACTTC. Its protein product is CSAAGGFEAKNIQYF.

About this clone: The same CDR3 arises from other DNA sequences in this sample as well. V is TRBV5-4 and J is TRBJ2-7; possibly TRBD1 for D (6 bases). The CDR3 length is 14 residues. CDR1 and CDR2 (germline): SGHNT, YYREEE (reference sequence). Trimming stripped 3 bases from V and 4 bases from J, with 14 bases between. The CDR3 DNA reads as TGTGCCAGCAGCTACCGGGATAGGGGGTACGAGCAGTACTTC. Encoded protein: CASSYRDRGYEQYF.

The V and J genes are TRBV13 and TRBJ2-7; the D gene is possibly TRBD1 (5 bases). Looked up from germline, CDR1 is PRHDT and CDR2 is FYEKMQ (reference sequence). V shed 4 bases and J shed 4 bases, with 17 bases lying between them. This CDR3 region has 15 residues. The CDR3 sequence is CASSSPGRAIYEQYF. The CDR3 DNA sequence: TGTGCCAGCAGCTCCCCTGGCAGGGCTATATACGAGCAGTACTTC.

The V gene is TRBV19, the J gene TRBJ2-1, with 9 bases aligning to TRBD2. This CDR3 has 18 residues. V dropped 5 bases and J dropped 7; count of bases not matched to a gene: 18. CDR1 is LNHDA, CDR2 SQIVND, per germline (reference sequence). The CDR3 bases are TGTGCCAGTAGTTTCGGACTAGGTAGCGGGAGTGGTGGGAATGAGCAGTTCTTC. This encodes CASSFGLGSGSGGNEQFF.

V gene TRBV6-1 combines with J gene TRBJ1-4, with D possibly being TRBD1 (6 bases). Germline CDR1 reads MNHNS; CDR2 reads SASEGT. The CDR3 extends over 16 amino acids. V dropped 3 bases and J dropped 7 bases, with 18 bases sitting between them. CDR3 sequence reads: CASSDRGGGGREKLFF. Here the CDR3 DNA reads TGTGCCAGCAGTGACAGGGGCGGCGGAGGACGTGAAAAACTGTTTTTT.

This chain connects TRBV9 to TRBJ2-2, with 8 positions matching TRBD2. Losses at the gene ends were 0 bases for V and 5 bases for J; bases not matched to a gene: 6. CDR3 size: 16 residues. Germline V CDR1 and CDR2: SGDLS, YYNGEE. The CDR3 loop is CASSVGAGVGTGELFF. CDR3 DNA: TGTGCCAGCAGCGTAGGAGCGGGAGTGGGTACCGGGGAGCTGTTTTTT.

The gene calls are TRBV7-3 and TRBJ2-3; perhaps TRBD2 as D (5 bases). Trimming took off 4 bases at V and 6 bases at J, with 11 bases between the two ends. The CDR3 has 13 amino acids. Germline values: CDR1 SGHTA, CDR2 FQGTGA. In nucleotides, the CDR3 is TGTGCCAGCAGCTCCGGCGGGTCGGATACGCAGTATTTT. This gives the protein CASSSGGSDTQYF.

The chain has TRBV4-3 and TRBJ1-2; TRBD1 aligns across 8 bases. The CDR3 length is 15 residues. V lost 1 base and J lost 3; bases outside the gene matches: 4. The germline CDR1 and CDR2 sequences are LGHNA and YSLEER. CDR3 region: CASSQVPQGDYGYTF. The CDR3 DNA reads TGCGCCAGCAGCCAAGTCCCACAGGGGGACTATGGCTACACCTTC.

The chain joins TRBV11-3 to TRBJ2-2, with TRBD2 identical over 12 bases. This CDR3 comprises 18 residues. V lost 0 bases to trimming and J lost 0 bases; unmatched junction nucleotides: 2. From germline, CDR1 is SGHNT and CDR2 YENEEA. The CDR3 DNA reads TGTGCCAGCAGCTTAGAGGGGACTAGCGGGTCGAACACCGGGGAGCTGTTTTTT. Encoded protein: CASSLEGTSGSNTGELFF.

This chain uses TRBV19 with TRBJ2-3; 11 nucleotides align to TRBD1. Germline loops: CDR1 LNHDA, CDR2 SQIVND (reference sequence). V lost 4 bases, J lost 10 bases, and 13 bases stayed unmatched. The CDR3 has 16 amino acids. The CDR3 nucleotides are TGTGCCAGTAGTAAAAAGCCGGGACAGGGGGTGAAGCCGCAGTATTTT. It is translated as CASSKKPGQGVKPQYF.

V and J are TRBV5-1 and TRBJ2-1; 12 nucleotides line up with TRBD2. CDR1 and CDR2 (germline): SGHRS, YFSETQ. The V and J ends lost 4 bases and 0 bases, in that order; junction bases with no gene match: 8. The CDR3 runs to 18 residues. CDR3 DNA: TGCGCCAGCAGCCCCTATTCGACTAGCGGGAGCTCCTACAATGAGCAGTTCTTC. Translated: CASSPYSTSGSSYNEQFF. The whole variable domain, remainder taken from reference TRBV5-1 and TRBJ2-1, is KAGVTQTPRYLIKTRGQQVTLSCSPISGHRSVSWYQQTPGQGLQFLFEYFSETQRNKGNFPGRFSGRQFSNSRSEMNVSTLELGDSALYLCASSPYSTSGSSYNEQFFGPGTRLTVL.

In its sample, this clone was seen once. The V gene is TRBV7-9, the J gene TRBJ2-3, with TRBD2 identical over 10 bases. The germline V gene has CDR1 SEHNR and CDR2 FQNEAQ (reference sequence). The V and J ends lost 5 bases and 1 base, in that order; junction bases with no gene match: 3. The CDR3 spans 15 residues. CDR3 DNA: TGTGCCAGCAGCACCGGGACTAGCGGCACAGATACGCAGTATTTT. Amino acid sequence: CASSTGTSGTDTQYF.

The rearrangement uses TRBV10-3 and TRBJ2-7; the D gene is possibly TRBD1 (5 bases). Trimming took 6 bases from V and 2 from J, leaving 20 bases between them. CDR1 and CDR2 (germline): ENHRY, SYGVKD. This CDR3 is built from 16 residues. The CDR3 DNA reads TGTGCCATCAGGTGGGATACAGGTGCACATCCCTACGAGCAGTACTTC. Residues: CAIRWDTGAHPYEQYF.

Regarding this clone: No DNA is shown, since the ends of the CDR3 on it are uncertain; the CDR3 is the one TCRdb lists. The genes are TRBV2 and TRBJ2-3; the table's D call of TRBD2 was not tested on the DNA. From its first to its last residue, the CDR3 has 14 amino acids. In germline, CDR1 is SNHLY, CDR2 FYNNEI. CDR3 amino acids: CASFGAGRAYTQYF.

The chain links TRBV12-3 or TRBV12-4 to TRBJ2-5, with D uncertain. Deletions cut 1 base from V and 4 bases from J, with 4 bases between. The CDR3 length is 12 residues. The CDR3 sequence: CASSLVLETQYF. CDR3 in DNA: TGTGCCAGCAGTTTAGTCCTAGAGACCCAGTACTTC.